Each of the 5 T cell receptor beta chains below was sequenced from the same sample in a study of blood T cell repertoires in COVID-19. The data were produced by immunoSEQ multiplex PCR, yet TCRdb's version contains in-frame clones alone and is incomplete. In the table there are about 76,000 clones, 80% to 90% of which are singletons. Sequences were obtained from peripheral blood. These receptors were obtained from a man aged 50 to 60 with active COVID-19.

This clone turned up a few times. This chain links TRBV4-2 with TRBJ2-1; 12 bases are a match to TRBD2. CDR1 is LGHNA, CDR2 YNFKEQ, per germline. Trimming removed 3 bases from V and 7 bases from J; junction bases left unmatched: 4. The CDR3 has 15 amino acids. The CDR3 sequence is CASSQTSGSWNEQFF. The CDR3 coding sequence is TGTGCCAGCAGCCAGACTAGCGGGAGTTGGAATGAGCAGTTCTTC.

V is TRBV21-1 and J is TRBJ2-1; TRBD1 was called by the table and not checked on the DNA. TRBV21-1 is a pseudogene segment. This CDR3 has 16 residues. The CDR3 protein is CASSKGGPSSYNEQFF. CDR3 coding DNA: TGTGCCAGCAGCAAAGGTGGGCCGAGCTCCTACAATGAGCAGTTCTTC.

The chain recombines TRBV7-6 with TRBJ1-4, with 9 bases lining up with TRBD1. Unmatched junction bases numbered 3, after V lost 3 bases and J lost 7 bases. The CDR3 is made up of 14 amino acids. The germline V gene has CDR1 SGHVS and CDR2 FNYEAQ. The CDR3 sequence is CASSLDRGVEKLFF. Here the CDR3 DNA reads TGTGCCAGCAGCTTGGACAGGGGCGTTGAAAAACTGTTTTTT.

The V call is TRBV7-9, the J call TRBJ1-2; TRBD1 is a possible D gene (6 bases). From germline, CDR1 is SEHNR and CDR2 FQNEAQ (reference sequence). The CDR3 contains 15 residues. Trimming pared 2 bases from V and 4 bases from J, leaving 14 bases between. Here the CDR3 reads CASSLFPGGGYGYTF. CDR3 coding DNA: TGTGCCAGCAGCTTATTCCCGGGGGGCGGCTATGGCTACACCTTC.

Only one count was recorded for this clone. The rearrangement links TRBV11-2 to TRBJ2-1, with 8 bases lining up with TRBD2. In germline, CDR1 is SGHAT, CDR2 FQNNGV. J lost 1 base, V lost 2 bases, and 4 bases had no gene match. CDR3 length equals 16 residues. This chain's CDR3 is CASSLSSGVSYNEQFF. The CDR3 DNA reads TGTGCCAGCAGCTTAAGTAGCGGGGTATCCTACAATGAGCAGTTCTTC.